The next 30 T cell receptor beta chains were all read from a single sample in a study of cytomegalovirus exposure and HLA in healthy donors. PCR was performed using 60 Vbeta and 13 Jbeta primers. Using immunoSEQ multiplex PCR, the repertoire was profiled, and TCRdb retains in-frame clones only, with some absent. The data show some 130,000 clones, more than 65% seen once. The sample comprised PBMCs. All receptors come from a man aged 50-60 years in good health and CMV-seronegative.

The V gene is TRBV7-8, the J gene TRBJ1-6; 8 nucleotides line up with TRBD1. After removal of 5 bases from V and 8 bases from J, the junction contained 8 bases not matched to a gene. Germline V gives CDR1 SGHVS, CDR2 FQNEAQ. This CDR3 is 15 amino acids long. The CDR3 coding sequence is TGTGCCAGCAGCGTCGACAGGGGAAAGTATTCACCCCTCCACTTT. Translating gives CASSVDRGKYSPLHF. Looking up the rest from reference TRBV7-8 and TRBJ1-6 gives the full variable domain: GAGVSQSPRYKVAKRGQDVALRCDPISGHVSLFWYQQALGQGPEFLTYFQNEAQLDKSGLPSDRFFAERPEGSVSTLKIQRTQQEDSAVYLCASSVDRGKYSPLHFGNGTRLTVT.

V usage is TRBV19 and J usage is TRBJ1-2; D uncertain. In germline, CDR1 is LNHDA, CDR2 SQIVND (reference sequence). Trimming removed 1 base from V and 7 bases from J, with 7 bases in between. This CDR3 comprises 12 residues. The CDR3: CASSIGGLGYTF. In nucleotides, the CDR3 is TGTGCCAGTAGTATAGGAGGGCTTGGCTACACCTTC.

CDR3 residues: CASSLGSSGGADTQYF. The CDR3 nucleotides are TGCGCCAGCAGCTTGGGGTCTAGCGGGGGGGCGGATACGCAGTATTTT. The V call is TRBV5-1, the J call TRBJ2-3; 12 bases are shared with TRBD2. The ends lost 0 bases at V and 6 bases at J; junction bases unmatched: 5. Looked up from germline, CDR1 is SGHRS and CDR2 is YFSETQ. The CDR3 extends over 16 amino acids.

V gene TRBV4-1 combines with J gene TRBJ2-2, with 8 bases fitting TRBD1. The V segment lost 3 bases and the J segment 6 bases; nucleotides outside the gene matches: 12. This CDR3 is 17 amino acids long. Per germline, CDR1 MGHRA and CDR2 YSYEKL. The CDR3 nucleotides read TGCGCCAGCAGCCACCATAGCCCGGGACAGGCCCCCGGGGAGCTGTTTTTT. Protein product: CASSHHSPGQAPGELFF.

The chain has TRBV5-6 and TRBJ2-7; TRBD1 aligns across 10 bases. Germline V gene data show CDR1 as SGHDT and CDR2 as YYEEEE. The CDR3 is 15 amino acids. Germline trimming cut 2 bases from V and 6 bases from J; bases unmatched to any gene: 8. CDR3 nucleotide sequence: TGTGCCAGCAGCTTTGGGACAGGGGTTTCAGGCGAGCAGTACTTC. Its protein is CASSFGTGVSGEQYF. Based on the CDR3 plus reference TRBV5-6 and TRBJ2-7, the full variable domain is DAGVTQSPTHLIKTRGQQVTLRCSPKSGHDTVSWYQQALGQGPQFIFQYYEEEERQRGNFPDRFSGHQFPNYSSELNVNALLLGDSALYLCASSFGTGVSGEQYFGPGTRLTVT.

This clone appeared a single time. The chain uses TRBV4-2 and TRBJ2-2, with D unclear. The end of the DNA aligns better with TRBJ1-3, so the J call may be wrong. Germline-derived CDR1 and CDR2 are LGHNA and YNFKEQ. This CDR3 is built from 16 residues. CDR3: CASSQSTWSSGNTIYF. CDR3 in DNA: TGTGCCAGCAGCCAAAGTACGTGGAGCTCTGGAAACACCATATATTTT.

The CDR3 nucleotides read TGTGCCTGGAGTGTTTCCCGCGCGGGGGGCTACACCTTC. Translated, it gives CAWSVSRAGGYTF. V usage is TRBV30 and J usage is TRBJ1-2, with D hard to call. The V end was cut by 0 bases, the J end by 8 bases, with 13 bases between. Germline CDR1 reads GTSNPN; CDR2 reads SVGIG (reference sequence). CDR3 size: 13 residues.

V gene TRBV19 combines with J gene TRBJ2-2, with 7 bases fitting TRBD1. The CDR3 is 12 residues long. Germline lookup yields CDR1 LNHDA and CDR2 SQIVND (reference sequence). With 8 bases clipped from V and 7 bases from J, the junction kept 4 bases outside the gene matches. DNA of the CDR3: TGTGCCAGTCGACAGGGTCTCGGGGAGCTGTTTTTT. Its protein product is CASRQGLGELFF.

This sequence joins TRBV5-6 and TRBJ2-5; a possible D gene is TRBD2 (6 bases). Germline values: CDR1 SGHDT, CDR2 YYEEEE. V was pared by 2 bases and J by 4 bases, with 15 bases between. The CDR3 covers 15 residues. The CDR3 spells CASSFGGRPGETQYF. The CDR3 DNA reads TGTGCCAGCAGCTTCGGGGGACGGCCTGGAGAGACCCAGTACTTC. The complete variable domain, with remaining parts taken from reference TRBV5-6 and TRBJ2-5, reads DAGVTQSPTHLIKTRGQQVTLRCSPKSGHDTVSWYQQALGQGPQFIFQYYEEEERQRGNFPDRFSGHQFPNYSSELNVNALLLGDSALYLCASSFGGRPGETQYFGPGTRLLVL.

This clone was recorded only once. The chain has TRBV6-6 and TRBJ1-3; D may be TRBD1 (5 bases). Germline V gene sequence: CDR1 MNHNY, CDR2 SVGAGI (reference sequence). The CDR3 extends over 16 amino acids. Trimming cost V 8 bases and J 0 bases, with 17 bases left between them. The CDR3 DNA sequence: TGTGCCAGCTTCCAGGGAAGACCGTTCTCTGGAAACACCATATATTTT. It translates to CASFQGRPFSGNTIYF.

The genes are TRBV11-2 and TRBJ2-7; D unclear. Trimming pared 4 bases from V and 4 bases from J, leaving 8 bases between. This CDR3 comprises 12 residues. Germline lookup yields CDR1 SGHAT and CDR2 FQNNGV. CDR3 in DNA: TGTGCCAGCAGCTCTCACTCATACGAGCAGTACTTC. It encodes CASSSHSYEQYF.

The chain is built from TRBV5-4 and TRBJ2-2; TRBD1 might be the D (5 bases). CDR1 and CDR2 (germline): SGHNT, YYREEE (reference sequence). Trimming pared 4 bases from V and 4 bases from J, leaving 11 bases between. This CDR3 is built from 14 residues. The DNA of the CDR3 is TGTGCCAGCAGCCGCCTAGGGGCCACCGGGGAGCTGTTTTTT. Translating it yields CASSRLGATGELFF.

This rearrangement joins TRBV5-1 to TRBJ2-5; D gene ambiguous. From germline, CDR1 is SGHRS and CDR2 YFSETQ. Trimming took 0 bases from V and 4 from J, leaving 7 bases between them. This CDR3 has 13 amino acids. CDR3 residues: CASSLAPLETQYF. The CDR3 nucleotides are TGCGCCAGCAGCTTGGCCCCTTTAGAGACCCAGTACTTC.

The genes are TRBV6-5 and TRBJ2-3; 11 nucleotides match TRBD2. V gave up 2 bases and J gave up 5 bases; unmatched junction bases: 3. The CDR3 consists of 15 residues. Germline values: CDR1 MNHEY, CDR2 SVGAGI. CDR3 protein: CASSYGLAGGDTQYF. As DNA, the CDR3 is TGTGCCAGCAGTTACGGGCTAGCGGGGGGAGATACGCAGTATTTT.

V is TRBV28 and J is TRBJ1-2, with D perhaps matching TRBD1 (6 bases). The CDR3 has 13 amino acids. Germline V gene lookup returns CDR1 MDHEN and CDR2 SYDVKM. Trimming cost V 4 bases and J 6 bases, with 12 bases left between them. The CDR3 reads CASSYREWDGYTF. The CDR3 DNA sequence: TGTGCCAGCAGTTACAGGGAATGGGATGGCTACACCTTC.

The V gene is TRBV2, the J gene TRBJ2-3, with D possibly matching TRBD2 (5 bases). The CDR3 runs to 17 residues. The germline V gene encodes CDR1 SNHLY and CDR2 FYNNEI. V was trimmed by 0 bases and J by 6 bases, leaving 19 bases between them. CDR3 in DNA: TGTGCCAGCAGTGAAGCGCGGGTCTACTTCCACACGGATACGCAGTATTTT. Encoded protein: CASSEARVYFHTDTQYF.

The chain has TRBV27 and TRBJ2-6, with D unresolved. Trimming stripped 3 bases from V and 4 bases from J, with 4 bases between. CDR1 is MNHEY and CDR2 is SMNVEV in the germline V gene (reference sequence). The CDR3 totals 13 residues. The CDR3 nucleotides read TGTGCCAGCAGTTTGACAGGGGCCAACGTCCTGACTTTC. Its protein product is CASSLTGANVLTF.

This clone has only a few counts. The chain is built from TRBV6-5 and TRBJ2-3; the match to TRBD2 covers 10 bases. The ends lost 6 bases at V and 5 bases at J; junction bases unmatched: 8. Germline CDR1 MNHEY, CDR2 SVGAGI. The CDR3 covers 15 residues. CDR3 loop: CASRRSLAGVDTQYF. The CDR3 nucleotides are TGTGCCAGCAGGCGGAGCCTAGCGGGGGTAGATACGCAGTATTTT.

The chain carries TRBV6-1 and TRBJ1-2; tentative D call: TRBD1 (6 bases). V lost 4 bases to trimming and J lost 3 bases, with 21 bases between them. The CDR3 runs 17 residues. Germline CDR1 is MNHNS and CDR2 is SASEGT. CDR3 sequence: CASSGLENDRLDYGYTF. Here the CDR3 DNA reads TGTGCCAGCAGTGGACTGGAAAACGACAGGTTAGACTATGGCTACACCTTC.

The J gene is TRBJ2-3, the V gene TRBV12-5; 7 bases are a match to TRBD2. CDR1 and CDR2 (germline): LGHNT, FRNRAP. V was pared by 6 bases and J by 2 bases, with 11 bases of the junction left unmatched. The CDR3 extends over 16 amino acids. CDR3 DNA sequence: TGTGCTAGTGGGCCCGGGGACTATCAGTTCACAGATACGCAGTATTTT. It translates to CASGPGDYQFTDTQYF.

The J gene is TRBJ2-1, the V gene TRBV7-6; 8 positions agree with TRBD1. After removal of 4 bases from V and 1 base from J, the junction contained 9 bases not matched to a gene. From germline, CDR1 is SGHVS and CDR2 FNYEAQ. The CDR3 consists of 17 residues. The CDR3 DNA is TGTGCCAGCAGCTCCCCCCGTCACAGGGGGTCCTACAATGAGCAGTTCTTC. It is translated as CASSSPRHRGSYNEQFF.

The chain combines TRBV7-3 with TRBJ1-2; 11 positions agree with TRBD1. Trimming took 0 bases from V and 7 from J; bases not matched to a gene: 4. Germline CDR1 SGHTA, CDR2 FQGTGA. The CDR3 contains 15 residues. The CDR3 DNA follows: TGTGCCAGCAGCTTAACGGGGACAGGGGGATTTGGCTACACCTTC. Protein: CASSLTGTGGFGYTF.

The chain links TRBV5-4 to TRBJ2-5; tentatively, D is TRBD1 (6 bases). The CDR3 runs to 18 residues. Germline CDR1 SGHNT, CDR2 YYREEE (reference sequence). The V end was cut by 4 bases, the J end by 2 bases, with 24 bases between. This chain's CDR3 is CASSHDSPWTEEQETQYF. In DNA, the CDR3 is TGTGCCAGCAGCCACGATAGCCCATGGACAGAGGAGCAAGAGACCCAGTACTTC.

The CDR3 sequence is CASSTRTGWELFF. The DNA of the CDR3 is TGTGCCAGCAGCACACGGACAGGGTGGGAGCTGTTTTTT. The rearrangement joins TRBV9 to TRBJ2-2; 8 bases fit TRBD1. The CDR3 contains 13 residues. Germline values: CDR1 SGDLS, CDR2 YYNGEE. V was pared by 4 bases and J by 9 bases, with 5 bases of the junction left unmatched.

The chain recombines TRBV6-1 with TRBJ2-7; TRBD1 aligns across 9 bases. The CDR3 runs to 16 residues. The V gene's germline CDR1 is MNHNS and CDR2 SASEGT. The trim removed 3 bases at V and 4 bases at J, leaving 10 bases unmatched. This CDR3 is CASSDRSGTGFYEQYF. In DNA, the CDR3 is TGTGCCAGCAGTGATCGATCCGGGACAGGGTTTTACGAGCAGTACTTC.

The V call is TRBV18, the J call TRBJ2-3; TRBD1 agrees at 7 bases. CDR1 is KGHSH and CDR2 is LQKENI in the germline V gene. Trimming at V came to 6 bases and at J to 1 base, leaving 4 bases not matched to a gene. The CDR3 covers 14 residues. The CDR3: CASSPDRGTDTQYF. CDR3 in DNA: TGTGCCAGCTCCCCTGACAGGGGCACAGATACGCAGTATTTT.

This chain links TRBV2 with TRBJ1-1; no reliable D call. Germline V gene lookup returns CDR1 SNHLY and CDR2 FYNNEI. This CDR3 has 13 residues. The V end was cut by 5 bases, the J end by 0 bases, with 7 bases between. DNA for the CDR3: TGTGCCAGCAGTAGGGAGATGAACACTGAAGCTTTCTTT. Translating gives CASSREMNTEAFF.

The rearrangement uses TRBV13 and TRBJ1-5; tentatively, D is TRBD1 (6 bases). Trimming shortened V by 5 bases and J by 3 bases, and 11 bases separated the two germline ends. The CDR3 sequence is 14 residues long. CDR1 and CDR2 (germline): PRHDT, FYEKMQ (reference sequence). CDR3 sequence: CASSPQGTNQPQHF. The CDR3 nucleotides read TGTGCCAGCAGCCCCCAGGGGACCAATCAGCCCCAGCATTTT.

V usage is TRBV15 and J usage is TRBJ1-3; D is undetermined. The ends were cut back, 1 base at V and 4 bases at J, with 14 bases in the middle. This CDR3 has 16 amino acids. Germline CDR1 LNHNV, CDR2 YYDKDF (reference sequence). The CDR3 DNA reads TGTGCCACCAGCAGAGGGATTGAGGGCCTGGGAAACACCATATATTTT. Translated: CATSRGIEGLGNTIYF.

This clone was detected only once. The chain has TRBV7-2 and TRBJ2-6, with D possibly matching TRBD1 (5 bases). The V gene lost 2 bases and the J gene lost 0 bases, with 11 bases spanning the gap. The length of the CDR3 is 17 residues. The germline CDR1 and CDR2 sequences are SGHTA and FQGNSA. CDR3 sequence (DNA): TGTGCCAGCAGCTTACAGGGCCGGAGCTCTGGGGCCAACGTCCTGACTTTC. Protein: CASSLQGRSSGANVLTF.